The 6 T cell receptor beta chains below all came from one sample that was sequenced in a study of cytomegalovirus exposure and HLA in healthy donors. The PCR used 60 Vbeta and 13 Jbeta primers. Assay: immunoSEQ multiplex PCR; the TCRdb copy retains only in-frame clones and omits some. The table lists about 98,000 clones, over 65% of them singletons, with approximately 1.8% in the top ten. The sample comprised PBMCs. The receptors were gathered from a male donor in good health and CMV-seronegative.

The chain couples TRBV6-1 to TRBJ2-1; weak D call: TRBD2 (5 bases). The germline V and J ends were trimmed by 4 bases and 10 bases, with 17 bases remaining between them. The CDR3 sequence is 14 residues long. Germline V lookup: CDR1 MNHNS, CDR2 SASEGT. Here the CDR3 reads CASSAPTRPGEQFF. The CDR3 region has the DNA TGTGCCAGCAGTGCCCCTACTAGGCCCGGCGAGCAGTTCTTC.

The chain recombines TRBV27 with TRBJ1-3; D unclear. V was clipped by 5 bases and J by 0 bases, with 11 bases between them. Germline V gene sequence: CDR1 MNHEY, CDR2 SMNVEV (reference sequence). The CDR3 sequence is 15 residues long. This CDR3 reads CASSISASSGNTIYF. The CDR3 DNA reads TGTGCCAGCAGTATCTCAGCTAGCTCTGGAAACACCATATATTTT.

The genes are TRBV27 and TRBJ1-3; 9 bases fit TRBD1. Trimming at V came to 2 bases and at J to 8 bases, leaving 7 bases not matched to a gene. This CDR3 has 15 residues. Germline V CDR1 and CDR2: MNHEY, SMNVEV (reference sequence). CDR3 loop: CASSLTGQGLDTIYF. CDR3 DNA: TGTGCCAGCAGTTTAACGGGACAGGGTTTAGACACCATATATTTT.

The V call is TRBV2, the J call TRBJ1-2; perhaps TRBD1 as D (6 bases). Trimming stripped 6 bases from V and 6 bases from J, with 17 bases between. The germline CDR1 and CDR2 sequences are SNHLY and FYNNEI. The CDR3 has 14 amino acids. Written as DNA, the CDR3 is TGTGCCAGCAGAAGTGGCACAGGGAAGGATGGCTACACCTTC. Translating it yields CASRSGTGKDGYTF. Full variable domain (missing parts from reference TRBV2 and TRBJ1-2): EPEVTQTPSHQVTQMGQEVILRCVPISNHLYFYWYRQILGQKVEFLVSFYNNEISEKSEIFDDQFSVERPDGSNFTLKIRSTKLEDSAMYFCASRSGTGKDGYTFGSGTRLTVV.

In nucleotides, the CDR3 is TGCGCCAGCAGCTTGAACAGGGGGAGCACTGAAGCTTTCTTT. It encodes CASSLNRGSTEAFF. The V gene is TRBV5-1, the J gene TRBJ1-1, with 8 nucleotides matching TRBD1. V trimming: 1 base; J trimming: 4 bases; junction bases outside the gene matches: 3. This CDR3 contains 14 residues. Germline values: CDR1 SGHRS, CDR2 YFSETQ.

The V gene is TRBV25-1, the J gene TRBJ2-3; D not resolved. CDR3 length: 15 amino acids. The germline CDR1 and CDR2 sequences are MGHDK and SYGVNS. The V and J ends lost 3 bases and 0 bases respectively, with 10 bases between them. The CDR3, as DNA: TGTGCCAGCAGTGATATTGCTAGAAGCACAGATACGCAGTATTTT. This translates into CASSDIARSTDTQYF. Drawing the rest from reference TRBV25-1 and TRBJ2-3, the complete variable domain is EADIYQTPRYLVIGTGKKITLECSQTMGHDKMYWYQQDPGMELHLIHYSYGVNSTEKGDLSSESTVSRIRTEHFPLTLESARPSHTSQYLCASSDIARSTDTQYFGPGTRLTVL.